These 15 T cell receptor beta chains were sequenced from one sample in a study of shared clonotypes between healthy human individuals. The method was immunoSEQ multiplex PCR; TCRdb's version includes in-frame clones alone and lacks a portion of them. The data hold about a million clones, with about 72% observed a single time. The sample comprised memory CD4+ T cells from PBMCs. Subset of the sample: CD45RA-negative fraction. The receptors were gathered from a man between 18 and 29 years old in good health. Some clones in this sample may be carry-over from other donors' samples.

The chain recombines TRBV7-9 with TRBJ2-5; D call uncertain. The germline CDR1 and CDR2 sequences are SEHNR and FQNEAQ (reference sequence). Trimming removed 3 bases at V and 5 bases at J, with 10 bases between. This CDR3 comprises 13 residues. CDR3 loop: CASSLVFRETQYF. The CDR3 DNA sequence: TGTGCCAGCAGCTTGGTGTTCCGGGAGACCCAGTACTTC.

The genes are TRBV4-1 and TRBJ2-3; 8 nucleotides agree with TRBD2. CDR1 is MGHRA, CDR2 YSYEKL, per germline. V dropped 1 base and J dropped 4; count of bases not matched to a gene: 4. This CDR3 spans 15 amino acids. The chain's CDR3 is CASSQVGTRADTQYF. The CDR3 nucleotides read TGCGCCAGCAGCCAAGTGGGGACTAGGGCAGATACGCAGTATTTT.

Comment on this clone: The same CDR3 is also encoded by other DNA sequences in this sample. DNA for the CDR3: TGCGCCAGCAGCCATCCCAGCGGGAGAGGAGCCAAAAACATTCAGTACTTC. This translates into CASSHPSGRGAKNIQYF. This rearrangement joins TRBV4-1 to TRBJ2-4; 8 nucleotides match TRBD2. The CDR3 sequence is 17 residues long. Germline V gives CDR1 MGHRA, CDR2 YSYEKL. The junction had 7 bases not matched to a gene; V was cut back by 3 bases and J by 0 bases.

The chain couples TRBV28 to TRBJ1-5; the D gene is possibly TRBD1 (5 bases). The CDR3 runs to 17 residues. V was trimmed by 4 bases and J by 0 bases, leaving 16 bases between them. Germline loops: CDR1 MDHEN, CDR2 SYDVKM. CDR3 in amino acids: CASSSLRDRHSNQPQHF. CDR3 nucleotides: TGTGCCAGCAGTTCACTACGGGACCGACATAGCAATCAGCCCCAGCATTTT.

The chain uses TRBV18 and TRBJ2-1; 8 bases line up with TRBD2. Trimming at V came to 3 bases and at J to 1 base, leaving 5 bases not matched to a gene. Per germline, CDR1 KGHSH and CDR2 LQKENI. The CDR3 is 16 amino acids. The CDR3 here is CASSPNSGNSYNEQFF. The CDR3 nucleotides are TGTGCCAGCTCACCGAATAGCGGGAATTCCTACAATGAGCAGTTCTTC.

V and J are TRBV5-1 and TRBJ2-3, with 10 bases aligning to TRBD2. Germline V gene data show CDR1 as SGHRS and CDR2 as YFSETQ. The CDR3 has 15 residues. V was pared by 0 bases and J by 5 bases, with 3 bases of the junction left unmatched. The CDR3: CASSLEAGGLDTQYF. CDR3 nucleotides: TGCGCCAGCAGCTTGGAAGCGGGAGGGTTAGATACGCAGTATTTT. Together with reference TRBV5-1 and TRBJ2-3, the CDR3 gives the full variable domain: KAGVTQTPRYLIKTRGQQVTLSCSPISGHRSVSWYQQTPGQGLQFLFEYFSETQRNKGNFPGRFSGRQFSNSRSEMNVSTLELGDSALYLCASSLEAGGLDTQYFGPGTRLTVL.

This CDR3 reads CASSQGTDSYEQYF. The CDR3 bases are TGCGCCAGCAGCCAAGGGACAGACTCCTACGAGCAGTACTTC. The chain couples TRBV4-1 to TRBJ2-7; D might be TRBD1 (6 bases). The CDR3 is 14 residues long. V was pared by 1 base and J by 0 bases, with 7 bases between. The germline CDR1 and CDR2 sequences are MGHRA and YSYEKL.

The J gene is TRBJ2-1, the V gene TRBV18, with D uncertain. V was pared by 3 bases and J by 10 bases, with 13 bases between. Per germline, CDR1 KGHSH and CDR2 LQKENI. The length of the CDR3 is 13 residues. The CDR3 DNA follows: TGTGCCAGCTCACCGCCAGGACGCCCCGAGCAGTTCTTC. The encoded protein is CASSPPGRPEQFF.

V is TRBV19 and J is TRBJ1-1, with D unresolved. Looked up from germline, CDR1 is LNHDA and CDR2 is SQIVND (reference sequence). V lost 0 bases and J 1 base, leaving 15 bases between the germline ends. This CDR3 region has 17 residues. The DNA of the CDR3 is TGTGCCAGTAGTATAGATCTTACTGGACGTTCGAACACTGAAGCTTTCTTT. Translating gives CASSIDLTGRSNTEAFF.

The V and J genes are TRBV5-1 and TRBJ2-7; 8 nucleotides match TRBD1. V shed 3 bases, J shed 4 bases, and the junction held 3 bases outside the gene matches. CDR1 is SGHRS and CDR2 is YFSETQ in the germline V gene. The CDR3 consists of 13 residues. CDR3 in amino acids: CASSSTGEYEQYF. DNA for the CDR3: TGCGCCAGCAGCTCGACAGGGGAATACGAGCAGTACTTC.

CDR3 residues: CASSPQSNSYEQYF. The CDR3 DNA follows: TGTGCCAGCAGTCCCCAATCCAACTCCTACGAGCAGTACTTC. The genes are TRBV6-1 and TRBJ2-7; the D is unclear. The CDR3 has 14 residues. V was shortened by 5 bases and J by 0 bases, with 11 bases between the two germline ends. The V gene's germline CDR1 is MNHNS and CDR2 SASEGT.

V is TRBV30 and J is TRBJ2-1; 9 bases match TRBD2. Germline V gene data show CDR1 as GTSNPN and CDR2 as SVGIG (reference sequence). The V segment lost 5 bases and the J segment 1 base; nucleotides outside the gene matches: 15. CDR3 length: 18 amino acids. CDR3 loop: CAWAGILAGRVSYNEQFF. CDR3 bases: TGTGCCTGGGCAGGGATCCTAGCGGGAAGGGTGTCCTACAATGAGCAGTTCTTC.

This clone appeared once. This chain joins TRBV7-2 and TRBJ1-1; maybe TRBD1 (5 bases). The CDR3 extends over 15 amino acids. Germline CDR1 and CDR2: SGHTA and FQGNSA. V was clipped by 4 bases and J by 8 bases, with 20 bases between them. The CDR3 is CASSYLGTPGMEAFF. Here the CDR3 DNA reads TGTGCCAGCAGCTATCTCGGGACCCCAGGGATGGAAGCTTTCTTT.

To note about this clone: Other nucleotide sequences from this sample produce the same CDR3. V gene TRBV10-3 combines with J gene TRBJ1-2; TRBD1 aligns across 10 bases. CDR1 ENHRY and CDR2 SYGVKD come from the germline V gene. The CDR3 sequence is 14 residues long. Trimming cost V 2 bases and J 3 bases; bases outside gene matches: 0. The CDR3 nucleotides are TGTGCCATCAGTGAGGGGACAGGGGACTATGGCTACACCTTC. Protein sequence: CAISEGTGDYGYTF.

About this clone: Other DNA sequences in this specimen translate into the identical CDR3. The CDR3 is CASRDSETTDTQYF. In nucleotides, the CDR3 is TGTGCCAGCAGGGACTCAGAGACCACAGATACGCAGTATTTT. The gene calls are TRBV5-6 and TRBJ2-3; maybe TRBD2 (5 bases). This CDR3 has 14 amino acids. Germline V gives CDR1 SGHDT, CDR2 YYEEEE. Trimming removed 5 bases from V and 2 bases from J, with 12 bases in between.